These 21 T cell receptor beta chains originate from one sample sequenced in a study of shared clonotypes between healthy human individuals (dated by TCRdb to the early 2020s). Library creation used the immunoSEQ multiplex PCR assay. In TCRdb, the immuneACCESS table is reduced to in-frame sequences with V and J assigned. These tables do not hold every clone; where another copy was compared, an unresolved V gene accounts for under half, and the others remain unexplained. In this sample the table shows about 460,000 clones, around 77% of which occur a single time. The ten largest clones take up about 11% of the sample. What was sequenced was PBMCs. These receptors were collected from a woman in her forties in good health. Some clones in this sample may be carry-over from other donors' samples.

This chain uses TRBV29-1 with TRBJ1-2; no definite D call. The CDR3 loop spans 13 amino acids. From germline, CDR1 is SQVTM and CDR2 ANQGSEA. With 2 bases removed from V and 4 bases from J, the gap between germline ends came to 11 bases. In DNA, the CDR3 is TGCAGCGTTGAATCAGCGGGCATCTATGGCTACACCTTC. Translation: CSVESAGIYGYTF.

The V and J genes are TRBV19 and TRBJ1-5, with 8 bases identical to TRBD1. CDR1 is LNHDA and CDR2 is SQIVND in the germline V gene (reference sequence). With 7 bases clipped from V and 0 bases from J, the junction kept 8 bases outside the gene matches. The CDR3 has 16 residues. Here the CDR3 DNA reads TGTGCCAGTATTAGGCAGGGGGCGTATAGCAATCAGCCCCAGCATTTT. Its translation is CASIRQGAYSNQPQHF.

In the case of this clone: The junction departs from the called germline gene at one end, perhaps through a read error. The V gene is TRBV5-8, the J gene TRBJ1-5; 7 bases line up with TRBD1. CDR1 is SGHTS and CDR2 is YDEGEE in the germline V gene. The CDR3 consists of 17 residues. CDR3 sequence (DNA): TGTGTCAGCAGCTTGGACAGGATGCTATATAGCAATCAGCCCCAGCATTTT. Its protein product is CVSSLDRMLYSNQPQHF.

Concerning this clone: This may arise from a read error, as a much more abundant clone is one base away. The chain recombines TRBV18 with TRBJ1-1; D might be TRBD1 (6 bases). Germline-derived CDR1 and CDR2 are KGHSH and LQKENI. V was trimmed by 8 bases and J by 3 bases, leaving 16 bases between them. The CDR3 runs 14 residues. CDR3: CASPRGPGDTEAFF. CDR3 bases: TGTGCCAGCCCCCGGGGGCCAGGGGACACTGAAGCTTTCTTT.

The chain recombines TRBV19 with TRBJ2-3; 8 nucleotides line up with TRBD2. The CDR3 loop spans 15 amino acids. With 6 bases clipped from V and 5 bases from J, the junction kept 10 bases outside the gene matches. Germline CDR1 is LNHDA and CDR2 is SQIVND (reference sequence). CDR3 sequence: CASRGFAGGLDTQYF. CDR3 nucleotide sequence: TGTGCCAGTAGAGGGTTTGCGGGAGGTCTAGATACGCAGTATTTT.

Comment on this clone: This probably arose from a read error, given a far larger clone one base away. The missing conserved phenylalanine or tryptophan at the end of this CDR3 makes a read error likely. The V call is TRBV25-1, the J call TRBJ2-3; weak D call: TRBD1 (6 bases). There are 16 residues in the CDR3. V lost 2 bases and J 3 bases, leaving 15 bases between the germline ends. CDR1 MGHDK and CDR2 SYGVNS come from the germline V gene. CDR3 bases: TGTGCCAGCAGTGAACTACGCAGGGGTGTTACAGATACGCAGTATCTT. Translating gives CASSELRRGVTDTQYL.

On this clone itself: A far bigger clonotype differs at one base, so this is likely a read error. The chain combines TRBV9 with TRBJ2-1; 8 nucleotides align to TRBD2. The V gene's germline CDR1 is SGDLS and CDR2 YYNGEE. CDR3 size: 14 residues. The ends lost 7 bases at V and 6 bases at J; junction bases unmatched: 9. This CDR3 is CASQPCGRRNEQFF. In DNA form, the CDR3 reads TGTGCCAGCCAGCCCTGCGGGAGGCGCAATGAGCAGTTCTTC. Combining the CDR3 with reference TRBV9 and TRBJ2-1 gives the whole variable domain DSGVTQTPKHLITATGQRVTLRCSPRSGDLSVYWYQQSLDQGLQFLIQYYNGEERAKGNILERFSAQQFPDLHSELNLSSLELGDSALYFCASQPCGRRNEQFFGPGTRLTVL.

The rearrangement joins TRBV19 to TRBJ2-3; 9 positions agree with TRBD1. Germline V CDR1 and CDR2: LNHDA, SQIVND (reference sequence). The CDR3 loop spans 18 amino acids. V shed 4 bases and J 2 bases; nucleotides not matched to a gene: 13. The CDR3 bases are TGTGCCAGTAGTACACCGGGACAGGGTCCTCCAAACACAGATACGCAGTATTTT. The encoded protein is CASSTPGQGPPNTDTQYF.

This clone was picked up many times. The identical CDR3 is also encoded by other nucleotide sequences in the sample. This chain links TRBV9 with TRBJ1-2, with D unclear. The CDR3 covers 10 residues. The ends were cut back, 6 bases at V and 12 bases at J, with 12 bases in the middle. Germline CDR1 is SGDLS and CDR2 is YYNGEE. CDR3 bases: TGTGCCAGCATCGAGGGAGGGCACACCTTC. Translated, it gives CASIEGGHTF.

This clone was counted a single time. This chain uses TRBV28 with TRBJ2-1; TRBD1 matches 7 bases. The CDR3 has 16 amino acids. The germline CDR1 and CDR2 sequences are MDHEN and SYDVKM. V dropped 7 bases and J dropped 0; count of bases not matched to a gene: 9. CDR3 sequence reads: CASTPQGVASYNEQFF. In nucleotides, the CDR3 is TGTGCCAGCACCCCCCAGGGGGTCGCCTCCTACAATGAGCAGTTCTTC.

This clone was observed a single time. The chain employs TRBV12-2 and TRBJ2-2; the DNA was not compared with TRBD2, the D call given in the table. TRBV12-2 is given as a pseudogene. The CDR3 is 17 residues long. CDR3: CASRLPTTSPPSGELFF. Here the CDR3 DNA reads TGTGCAAGTCGCTTACCCACTACCAGCCCCCCAAGCGGGGAGCTGTTTTTT.

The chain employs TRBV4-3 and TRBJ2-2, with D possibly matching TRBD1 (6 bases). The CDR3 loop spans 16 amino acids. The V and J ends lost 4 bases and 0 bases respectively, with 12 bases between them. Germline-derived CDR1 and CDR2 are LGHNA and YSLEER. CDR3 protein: CASSLRGTTNTGELFF. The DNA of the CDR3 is TGCGCCAGCAGCCTACGAGGGACAACGAACACCGGGGAGCTGTTTTTT.

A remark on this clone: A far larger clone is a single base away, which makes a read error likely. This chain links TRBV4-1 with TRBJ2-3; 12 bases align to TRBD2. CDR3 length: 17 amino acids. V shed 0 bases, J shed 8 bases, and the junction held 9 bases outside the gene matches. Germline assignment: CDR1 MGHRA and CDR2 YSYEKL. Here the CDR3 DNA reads TGCGCCAGCAGCCAAGATCATCAACTAGCGGGAGGTAGTACGCAGTATTTT. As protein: CASSQDHQLAGGSTQYF.

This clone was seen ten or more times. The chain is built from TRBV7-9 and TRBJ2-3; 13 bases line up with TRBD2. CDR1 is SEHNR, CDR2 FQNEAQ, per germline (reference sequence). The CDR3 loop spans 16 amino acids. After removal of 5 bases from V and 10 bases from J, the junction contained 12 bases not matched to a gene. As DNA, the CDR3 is TGTGCCAGCAGCCCCCCCGGGACTAGCGGGGCCCCAGCGCAGTATTTT. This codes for CASSPPGTSGAPAQYF. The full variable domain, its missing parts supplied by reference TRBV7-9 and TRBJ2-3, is DTGVSQNPRHKITKRGQNVTFRCDPISEHNRLYWYRQTLGQGPEFLTYFQNEAQLEKSRLLSDRFSAERPKGSFSTLEIQRTEQGDSAMYLCASSPPGTSGAPAQYFGPGTRLTVL.

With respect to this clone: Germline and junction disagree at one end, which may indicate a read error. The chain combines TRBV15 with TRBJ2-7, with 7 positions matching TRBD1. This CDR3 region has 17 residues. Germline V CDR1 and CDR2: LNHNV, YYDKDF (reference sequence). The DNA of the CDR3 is TGTGCCACCAGCAGGGCCACCGGGACAGAGGCAACCTACGGGCAGTACTTC. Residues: CATSRATGTEATYGQYF. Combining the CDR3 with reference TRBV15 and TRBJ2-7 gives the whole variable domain DAMVIQNPRYQVTQFGKPVTLSCSQTLNHNVMYWYQQKSSQAPKLLFHYYDKDFNNEADTPDNFQSRRPNTSFCFLDIRSPGLGDTAMYLCATSRATGTEATYGQYFGPGTRLTVT.

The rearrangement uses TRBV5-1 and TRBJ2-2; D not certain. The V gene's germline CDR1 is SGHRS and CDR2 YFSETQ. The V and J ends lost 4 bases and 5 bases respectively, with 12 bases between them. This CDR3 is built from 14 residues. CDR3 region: CASSEPLNTGELFF. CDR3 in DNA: TGCGCCAGCAGCGAGCCCCTTAATACCGGGGAGCTGTTTTTT.

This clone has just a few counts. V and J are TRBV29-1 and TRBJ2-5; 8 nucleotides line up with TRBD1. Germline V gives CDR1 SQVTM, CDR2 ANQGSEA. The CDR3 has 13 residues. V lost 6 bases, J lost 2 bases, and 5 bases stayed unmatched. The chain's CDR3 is CSVGTGLQETQYF. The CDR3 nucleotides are TGCAGCGTCGGGACAGGCCTACAAGAGACCCAGTACTTC. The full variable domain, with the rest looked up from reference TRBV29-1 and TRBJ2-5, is SAVISQKPSRDICQRGTSLTIQCQVDSQVTMMFWYRQQPGQSLTLIATANQGSEATYESGFVIDKFPISRPNLTFSTLTVSNMSPEDSSIYLCSVGTGLQETQYFGPGTRLLVL.

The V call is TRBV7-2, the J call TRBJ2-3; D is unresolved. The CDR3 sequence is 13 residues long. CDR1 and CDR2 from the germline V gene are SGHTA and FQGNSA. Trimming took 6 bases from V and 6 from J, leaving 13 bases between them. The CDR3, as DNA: TGTGCCAGCAGTCTTAGCCCAACTGATACGCAGTATTTT. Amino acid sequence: CASSLSPTDTQYF.

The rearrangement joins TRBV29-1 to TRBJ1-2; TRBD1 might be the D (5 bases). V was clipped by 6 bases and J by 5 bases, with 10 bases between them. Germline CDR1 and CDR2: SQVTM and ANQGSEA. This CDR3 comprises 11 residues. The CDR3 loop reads CSVGRGYGYTF. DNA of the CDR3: TGCAGCGTCGGGAGGGGATATGGCTACACCTTC.

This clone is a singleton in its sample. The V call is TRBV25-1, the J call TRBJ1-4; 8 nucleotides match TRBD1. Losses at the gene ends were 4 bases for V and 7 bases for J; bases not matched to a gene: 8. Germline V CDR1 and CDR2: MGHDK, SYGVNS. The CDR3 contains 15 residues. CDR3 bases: TGTGCCAGCAGTGCGTTGACAGGGGTTGGTGAAAAACTGTTTTTT. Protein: CASSALTGVGEKLFF.

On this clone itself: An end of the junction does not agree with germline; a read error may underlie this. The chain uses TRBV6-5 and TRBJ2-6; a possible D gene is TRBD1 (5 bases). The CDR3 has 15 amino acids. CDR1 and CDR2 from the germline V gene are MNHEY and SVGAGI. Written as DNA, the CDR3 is TGTGCCAGCAGTTACGATACCTCTGGGGCCAACGTCCTGGCTTTC. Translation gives CASSYDTSGANVLAF.